Listed here are 5 T cell receptor beta chains from one sample, sequenced in a study of control samples from healthy donors and cancer patients. Here immunoSEQ multiplex PCR was the method, and the copy in TCRdb shows in-frame clones only, minus some. This table has around 40,000 clones, around 93% appearing once. Material for sequencing was PBMCs. These receptors originate from a woman between 35 and 50 years old with head and neck cancer.

The J gene is TRBJ2-1, the V gene TRBV10-3, with 8 nucleotides matching TRBD2. Germline values: CDR1 ENHRY, CDR2 SYGVKD. V was clipped by 4 bases and J by 8 bases; unmatched bases: 10. The CDR3 spans 15 residues. The CDR3 loop reads CAISGLSGADDEQFF. In DNA, the CDR3 is TGTGCCATCAGTGGACTTAGCGGGGCGGATGATGAGCAGTTCTTC.

V and J are TRBV19 and TRBJ2-7; TRBD2 might be the D (7 bases). Per the germline V gene, CDR1 is LNHDA and CDR2 is SQIVND (reference sequence). V lost 3 bases, J lost 5 bases, and 20 bases lay in between. This CDR3 region has 16 residues. CDR3 loop: CASSMGSGGALNEQYF. The CDR3 nucleotides read TGTGCCAGTAGTATGGGGTCTGGGGGGGCGCTAAACGAGCAGTACTTC.

This sequence joins TRBV4-2 and TRBJ1-1, with D possibly being TRBD1 (5 bases). This CDR3 region has 15 residues. The germline V gene has CDR1 LGHNA and CDR2 YNFKEQ. Between the trimmed V and J ends, which lost 1 base and 0 bases, there was a span of 9 bases. DNA of the CDR3: TGTGCCAGCAGCCAAGCGCAGGGATTGAACACTGAAGCTTTCTTT. Translating gives CASSQAQGLNTEAFF.

The V gene is TRBV2, the J gene TRBJ1-1, with 8 bases fitting TRBD1. CDR3 length equals 16 residues. The trim removed 1 base at V and 4 bases at J, leaving 8 bases unmatched. Germline V lookup: CDR1 SNHLY, CDR2 FYNNEI. CDR3 region: CASSEGIGQGGTEAFF. In nucleotides, the CDR3 is TGTGCCAGCAGTGAAGGCATCGGACAGGGAGGCACTGAAGCTTTCTTT. The whole variable domain, filled in from reference TRBV2 and TRBJ1-1, reads EPEVTQTPSHQVTQMGQEVILRCVPISNHLYFYWYRQILGQKVEFLVSFYNNEISEKSEIFDDQFSVERPDGSNFTLKIRSTKLEDSAMYFCASSEGIGQGGTEAFFGQGTRLTVV.

The rearrangement links TRBV29-1 to TRBJ1-1; D remains ambiguous. The CDR3 is 11 residues long. CDR1 is SQVTM, CDR2 ANQGSEA, per germline. V dropped 2 bases and J dropped 10 bases, with 11 bases sitting between them. DNA for the CDR3: TGCAGCGTTGAAAGACTCATGGGAGCTTTCTTT. This gives the protein CSVERLMGAFF.